Listed below are T cell receptor beta chains from one sample, sequenced in a study of T cell responses to AZD1222 COVID-19 vaccine. Sequencing was performed with immunoSEQ multiplex PCR; in TCRdb, only in-frame clones are kept and a portion is missing. The top ten hold over 4% of the sample, which has about 140,000 clones, over 85% seen once. The source material was peripheral blood, sampled on day 0 of AZD1222 vaccination. Every receptor here comes from an adult in good health. The CDR3 runs from the conserved cysteine through the conserved F or W. Fields, in order: D gene, V gene, clone size, J gene, CDR3 protein, CDR3 DNA. The D gene is left open where the match is weak. Clone sizes are given selectively: once, few, many, or a class where the clone is expanded.

d_call: .
v_call: TRBV5-1
clone_size: .
j_call: TRBJ2-7
cdr3_aa: CASSLVQGLDGQYF
cdr3_nt: TGCGCCAGCAGCTTGGTCCAGGGTTTAGATGGGCAGTACTTC

d_call: .
v_call: TRBV5-1
clone_size: .
j_call: TRBJ2-5
cdr3_aa: CASSLGGAQETQYF
cdr3_nt: TGCGCCAGCAGCTTGGGGGGGGCGCAAGAGACCCAGTACTTC

d_call: TRBD2
v_call: TRBV19
clone_size: .
j_call: TRBJ2-1
cdr3_aa: CASSRGLAAHNEQFF
cdr3_nt: TGTGCCAGTAGTCGGGGACTAGCGGCGCACAATGAGCAGTTCTTC

d_call: .
v_call: TRBV6-5
clone_size: .
j_call: TRBJ1-2
cdr3_aa: CASSFGRTWGYGYTF
cdr3_nt: TGTGCCAGCAGTTTTGGCCGAACCTGGGGCTATGGCTACACCTTC

d_call: .
v_call: TRBV5-6
clone_size: .
j_call: TRBJ2-7
cdr3_aa: CASSIDSSEQYF
cdr3_nt: TGTGCCAGCAGCATCGACAGCTCCGAGCAGTACTTC

d_call: .
v_call: TRBV10-3
clone_size: .
j_call: TRBJ1-2
cdr3_aa: CAISVDSYYGYTF
cdr3_nt: TGTGCCATCAGTGTGGACAGTTACTATGGCTACACCTTC

d_call: TRBD2
v_call: TRBV30
clone_size: .
j_call: TRBJ2-5
cdr3_aa: CAWSVLSGRPQETQYF
cdr3_nt: TGTGCCTGGAGTGTGCTCAGCGGGAGGCCTCAAGAGACCCAGTACTTC

d_call: TRBD2
v_call: TRBV7-9
clone_size: .
j_call: TRBJ2-1
cdr3_aa: CASSSILAGEGNEQFF
cdr3_nt: TGTGCCAGCAGCTCGATACTAGCGGGAGAGGGGAATGAGCAGTTCTTC

d_call: .
v_call: TRBV5-4
clone_size: .
j_call: TRBJ2-1
cdr3_aa: CASSLIGDIRRDNEQFF
cdr3_nt: TGTGCCAGCAGCCTAATAGGGGACATCCGCCGGGACAATGAGCAGTTCTTC

d_call: .
v_call: TRBV19
clone_size: .
j_call: TRBJ2-5
cdr3_aa: CASSKAGVQETQYF
cdr3_nt: TGTGCCAGTAGTAAGGCGGGCGTGCAAGAGACCCAGTACTTC

d_call: .
v_call: TRBV6-5
clone_size: few
j_call: TRBJ1-5
cdr3_aa: CASSTSEEGNQPQHF
cdr3_nt: TGTGCCAGCAGCACATCCGAGGAGGGCAATCAGCCCCAGCATTTT

d_call: .
v_call: TRBV25-1
clone_size: .
j_call: TRBJ2-3
cdr3_aa: CASSAFYSFGTDTQYF
cdr3_nt: TGTGCCAGCAGTGCCTTCTACTCGTTTGGCACAGATACGCAGTATTTT

d_call: TRBD2
v_call: TRBV5-4
clone_size: .
j_call: TRBJ2-1
cdr3_aa: CASSLEVVAGEGEQFF
cdr3_nt: TGTGCCAGCAGCTTAGAAGTGGTAGCGGGAGAGGGAGAGCAGTTCTTC

d_call: TRBD1
v_call: TRBV28
clone_size: .
j_call: TRBJ1-6
cdr3_aa: CASSPGPGQGNSPLHF
cdr3_nt: TGTGCCAGCAGCCCTGGTCCGGGACAGGGTAATTCACCCCTCCACTTT

d_call: .
v_call: TRBV30
clone_size: once
j_call: TRBJ2-5
cdr3_aa: CAVQGQETQYF
cdr3_nt: TGTGCTGTACAGGGACAAGAGACCCAGTACTTC

d_call: .
v_call: TRBV3-1/TRBV3-2
clone_size: .
j_call: TRBJ2-5
cdr3_aa: CASSQVVGETQYF
cdr3_nt: TGTGCCAGCAGCCAAGTAGTAGGTGAGACCCAGTACTTC

d_call: TRBD1
v_call: TRBV19
clone_size: .
j_call: TRBJ2-6
cdr3_aa: CASSIVDRGTGANVLTF
cdr3_nt: TGTGCCAGTAGTATAGTCGACAGGGGAACTGGGGCCAACGTCCTGACTTTC

d_call: TRBD1
v_call: TRBV5-4
clone_size: .
j_call: TRBJ1-6
cdr3_aa: CASSSGQGYSPLHF
cdr3_nt: TGTGCCAGCAGCTCAGGACAGGGGTATTCACCCCTCCACTTT

d_call: .
v_call: TRBV19
clone_size: .
j_call: TRBJ1-6
cdr3_aa: CASSIAGGGGSPLHF
cdr3_nt: TGTGCCAGTAGTATAGCCGGCGGTGGAGGTTCACCCCTCCACTTT

d_call: TRBD2
v_call: TRBV25-1
clone_size: .
j_call: TRBJ2-7
cdr3_aa: CASSERLAGSYEQYF
cdr3_nt: TGTGCCAGCAGTGAAAGACTAGCGGGATCCTACGAGCAGTACTTC

d_call: TRBD2
v_call: TRBV19
clone_size: .
j_call: TRBJ2-3
cdr3_aa: CASNPPGGGVEDTQYF
cdr3_nt: TGTGCCAGTAATCCCCCTGGGGGAGGGGTTGAAGATACGCAGTATTTT

d_call: .
v_call: TRBV4-2
clone_size: .
j_call: TRBJ2-1
cdr3_aa: CASSQGRDLYNEQFF
cdr3_nt: TGTGCCAGCAGCCAAGGACGGGACCTCTACAATGAGCAGTTCTTC

d_call: TRBD1
v_call: TRBV5-1
clone_size: once
j_call: TRBJ2-2
cdr3_aa: CASSPTGTGGTGELFF
cdr3_nt: TGCGCCAGCAGCCCTACCGGGACAGGGGGTACCGGGGAGCTGTTTTTT

d_call: TRBD2
v_call: TRBV4-2
clone_size: .
j_call: TRBJ2-5
cdr3_aa: CASSLSGVEETQYF
cdr3_nt: TGTGCCAGCAGCCTGAGCGGGGTGGAGGAGACCCAGTACTTC

d_call: TRBD2
v_call: TRBV10-3
clone_size: .
j_call: TRBJ2-7
cdr3_aa: CAINDPSGSYEQYF
cdr3_nt: TGTGCCATCAACGACCCTAGCGGGAGCTACGAGCAGTACTTC

d_call: .
v_call: TRBV3-1/TRBV3-2
clone_size: .
j_call: TRBJ2-2
cdr3_aa: CASRLFTGELFF
cdr3_nt: TGTGCCAGCAGACTTTTCACCGGGGAGCTGTTTTTT

d_call: TRBD2
v_call: TRBV27
clone_size: .
j_call: TRBJ2-3
cdr3_aa: CASSFASGHTDTQYF
cdr3_nt: TGTGCCAGCAGTTTTGCTAGCGGCCACACAGATACGCAGTATTTT

d_call: .
v_call: TRBV5-1
clone_size: .
j_call: TRBJ2-3
cdr3_aa: CASSLDLGLASDTQYF
cdr3_nt: TGCGCCAGCAGCTTGGATTTGGGGCTAGCGTCAGATACGCAGTATTTT

d_call: .
v_call: TRBV10-3
clone_size: few
j_call: TRBJ1-5
cdr3_aa: CAIKGLINQPQHF
cdr3_nt: TGTGCCATCAAAGGACTGATCAATCAGCCCCAGCATTTT

d_call: .
v_call: TRBV6-1
clone_size: .
j_call: TRBJ1-2
cdr3_aa: CASSEFPTGKGALGSYTF
cdr3_nt: TGTGCCAGCAGTGAATTTCCCACCGGAAAAGGTGCGCTCGGGAGCTACACCTTC

d_call: TRBD1
v_call: TRBV5-1
clone_size: .
j_call: TRBJ2-7
cdr3_aa: CASSLAVTGEKAYEQYF
cdr3_nt: TGCGCCAGCAGCTTGGCTGTGACAGGGGAGAAGGCCTACGAGCAGTACTTC